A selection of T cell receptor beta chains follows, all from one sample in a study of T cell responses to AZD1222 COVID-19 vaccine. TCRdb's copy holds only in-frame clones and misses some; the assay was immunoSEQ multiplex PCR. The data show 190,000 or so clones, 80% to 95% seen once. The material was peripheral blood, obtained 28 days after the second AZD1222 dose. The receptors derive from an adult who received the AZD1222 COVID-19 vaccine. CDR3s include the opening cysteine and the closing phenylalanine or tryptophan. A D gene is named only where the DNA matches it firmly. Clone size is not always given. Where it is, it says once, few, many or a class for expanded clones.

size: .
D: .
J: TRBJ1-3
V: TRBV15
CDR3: CATSRGGARNTIYF
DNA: TGTGCCACCAGCAGAGGGGGGGCTAGAAACACCATATATTTT

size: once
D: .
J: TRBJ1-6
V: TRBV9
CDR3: CASSVSVGADSPLHF
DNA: TGTGCCAGCAGCGTCTCCGTGGGGGCCGATTCACCCCTCCACTTT

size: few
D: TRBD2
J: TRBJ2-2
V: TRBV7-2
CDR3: CASSLGLGGTGELFF
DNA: TGTGCCAGCAGCCTCGGACTAGGAGGCACCGGGGAGCTGTTTTTT

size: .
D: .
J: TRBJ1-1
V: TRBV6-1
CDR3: CASSEGPRRLNTEAFF
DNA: TGTGCCAGCAGTGAAGGGCCTCGGAGGCTGAACACTGAAGCTTTCTTT

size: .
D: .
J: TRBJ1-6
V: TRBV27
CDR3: CASSLPDRGGPLHF
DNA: TGTGCCAGCAGTTTGCCCGACCGGGGAGGACCCCTCCACTTT

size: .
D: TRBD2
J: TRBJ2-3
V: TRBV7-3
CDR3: CASSLTGTSGASTDTQYF
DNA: TGTGCCAGCAGCTTAACGGGGACTAGCGGGGCTAGCACAGATACGCAGTATTTT

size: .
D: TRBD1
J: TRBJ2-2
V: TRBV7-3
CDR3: CASSSDRAGELFF
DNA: TGTGCCAGCAGCTCGGACAGGGCCGGGGAGCTGTTTTTT

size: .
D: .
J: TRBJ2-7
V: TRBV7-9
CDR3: CASSFTIGSYSYEQYF
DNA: TGTGCCAGCAGCTTTACGATCGGGAGTTATTCCTACGAGCAGTACTTC

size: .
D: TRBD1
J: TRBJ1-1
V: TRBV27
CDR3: CASSPGGVGTEAFF
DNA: TGTGCCAGCAGTCCAGGGGGCGTGGGCACTGAAGCTTTCTTT

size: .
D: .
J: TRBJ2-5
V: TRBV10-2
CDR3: CASSESTRGETQYF
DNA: TGCGCCAGCAGTGAATCGACTAGGGGCGAGACCCAGTACTTC

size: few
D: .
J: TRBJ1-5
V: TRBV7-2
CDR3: CASSLVAGGSQPQHF
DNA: TGTGCCAGCAGCTTAGTGGCCGGGGGAAGTCAGCCCCAGCATTTT

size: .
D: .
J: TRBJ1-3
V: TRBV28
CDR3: CASSLLSNTIYF
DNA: TGTGCCAGCAGTTTATTAAGCAACACCATATATTTT

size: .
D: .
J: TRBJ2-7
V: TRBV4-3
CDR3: CASSQEARGGYEQYF
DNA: TGCGCCAGCAGCCAAGAGGCCCGGGGCGGGTACGAGCAGTACTTC

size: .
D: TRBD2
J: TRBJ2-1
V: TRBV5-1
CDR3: CASSPAPGAGGLPKFNEQFF
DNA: TGCGCCAGCAGCCCCGCGCCGGGAGCGGGAGGGCTCCCGAAATTCAATGAGCAGTTCTTC

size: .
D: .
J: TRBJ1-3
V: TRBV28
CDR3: CASTARQISGNTIYF
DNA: TGTGCCAGCACCGCCCGGCAGATCTCTGGAAACACCATATATTTT

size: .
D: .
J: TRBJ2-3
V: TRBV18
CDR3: CASSPTGSLDTQYF
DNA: TGTGCCAGCTCACCAACGGGAAGTCTCGATACGCAGTATTTT

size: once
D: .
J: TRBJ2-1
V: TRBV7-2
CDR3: CASSFGTTYNEQFF
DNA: TGTGCCAGCAGCTTCGGAACTACCTACAATGAGCAGTTCTTC

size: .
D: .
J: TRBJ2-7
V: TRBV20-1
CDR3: CSARAGTAEYF
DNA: TGCAGTGCTAGAGCGGGAACAGCGGAGTACTTC

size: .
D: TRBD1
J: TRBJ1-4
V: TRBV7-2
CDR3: CASSSMGTGGEKLFF
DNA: TGTGCCAGCAGCTCTATGGGGACAGGGGGCGAAAAACTGTTTTTT

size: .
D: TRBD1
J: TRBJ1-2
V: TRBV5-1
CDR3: CASRRGTGVQSYTF
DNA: TGCGCCAGCAGGAGAGGGACAGGGGTTCAGAGCTACACCTTC